Presented here are 14 T cell receptor beta chains from one specimen sequenced in a study of T cells in Graves' hyperthyroidism and ophthalmopathy. RNA transcripts gave rise to amplified TCR beta CDR3 regions. Researchers ran a first-round RT-PCR on the TCR CDR3 using the HTBI primer set. MiXCR was run by TCRdb on the multiplex PCR reads, yielding one entry per CDR3 protein. The data contain 20,000 to 30,000 distinct CDR3 sequences, approximately 46% of them singletons. The sample comprised blood. Receptors were obtained from a woman aged 30 to 39 with Graves' hyperthyroidism.

As regards this clonotype: This CDR3 is missing its conserved last phenylalanine or tryptophan, likely due to a read error. The chain couples TRBV6-5 to TRBJ2-1, with 7 bases that match TRBD1. The V gene end was trimmed by 6 bases and the J gene end by 9 bases; junction bases not matched to a gene: 11. Germline values: CDR1 MNHEY, CDR2 SVGAGI. This CDR3 comprises 14 residues. CDR3 region: CASRKQGSGIEQFL. The CDR3 DNA reads as TGTGCCAGCAGGAAACAGGGGTCAGGCATTGAGCAGTTCCTC.

This chain uses TRBV20-1 with TRBJ2-3; D perhaps matches TRBD1 (6 bases). CDR3 size: 15 residues. V lost 5 bases and J 6 bases, leaving 21 bases between the germline ends. Looked up from germline, CDR1 is DFQATT and CDR2 is SNEGSKA (reference sequence). The CDR3 DNA reads TGCAGTGCTGTTAGGGGGTGGGGGAACACCGATACGCAGTATTTT. Protein sequence: CSAVRGWGNTDTQYF.

The chain uses TRBV9 and TRBJ2-5; D call uncertain. The CDR3 length is 13 residues. The germline V and J ends were trimmed by 2 bases and 7 bases, with 12 bases remaining between them. Germline CDR1 reads SGDLS; CDR2 reads YYNGEE. The CDR3 is CASSVSGLGTQYF. The CDR3 DNA reads TGTGCCAGCAGCGTTTCCGGGCTGGGGACCCAGTACTTC.

This clonotype is classed as medium-sized. The chain employs TRBV9 and TRBJ2-5; D remains ambiguous. The CDR3 length is 15 residues. V lost 3 bases, J lost 4 bases, and 16 bases lay in between. The germline V gene encodes CDR1 SGDLS and CDR2 YYNGEE. The CDR3 bases are TGTGCCAGCAGCGCATTCCCCCTGGTTGGAGAGACCCAGTACTTC. The encoded protein is CASSAFPLVGETQYF.

This clonotype was picked up one time. This rearrangement joins TRBV7-2 to TRBJ1-5, with D perhaps TRBD1 (5 bases). The V end lost 3 bases, the J end lost 0 bases, and 15 bases lay between the germline ends. The CDR3 has 17 residues. Germline loops: CDR1 SGHTA, CDR2 FQGNSA. CDR3 in amino acids: CASSFTGGPYSNQPQHF. CDR3 nucleotide sequence: TGTGCCAGCAGCTTTACAGGTGGGCCATATAGCAATCAGCCCCAGCATTTT.

This clonotype is categorized as medium-sized (0.01 to 0.1%). Written as DNA, the CDR3 is TGTGCCAGCAGACAACAGGGGATGAATGAGCAGTTCTTC. This encodes CASRQQGMNEQFF. The chain joins TRBV7-2 to TRBJ2-1, with 7 bases fitting TRBD1. Germline CDR1 and CDR2: SGHTA and FQGNSA. Germline trimming cut 6 bases from V and 7 bases from J; bases unmatched to any gene: 6. The CDR3 has 13 residues.

This clonotype is deemed medium-sized (0.01 to 0.1%). The chain is built from TRBV2 and TRBJ2-7; D gene unclear. Germline CDR1 reads SNHLY; CDR2 reads FYNNEI. CDR3 length: 13 residues. Trimming stripped 2 bases from V and 2 bases from J, with 7 bases between. CDR3 amino acids: CASSEQSAYEQYF. For the CDR3, the DNA is TGTGCCAGCAGTGAACAGTCGGCCTACGAGCAGTACTTC.

This clonotype was seen ten or more times. The CDR3 coding sequence is TGTGCCAGCAGTTACTCGGGGGGGCTCACCGGACATTTCACCGGGGAGCTGTTTTTT. Residues: CASSYSGGLTGHFTGELFF. The chain is built from TRBV6-5 and TRBJ2-2; D perhaps matches TRBD2 (7 bases). Germline V lookup: CDR1 MNHEY, CDR2 SVGAGI. Deletions cut 0 bases from V and 4 bases from J, with 21 bases between. The CDR3 sequence is 19 residues long.

CDR3 loop: CASSASGGRGYTF. The DNA of the CDR3 is TGTGCCAGCAGTGCGTCCGGGGGGCGCGGCTACACCTTC. The chain has TRBV6-5 and TRBJ1-2, with D possibly being TRBD1 (6 bases). The CDR3 contains 13 residues. The germline V gene has CDR1 MNHEY and CDR2 SVGAGI. Deletions cut 5 bases from V and 8 bases from J, with 15 bases between.

This clonotype appeared many times. This rearrangement joins TRBV12-3 or TRBV12-4 to TRBJ2-3, with D maybe TRBD1 (6 bases). Trimming cost V 3 bases and J 3 bases, with 10 bases left between them. The CDR3 extends over 14 amino acids. The CDR3, as DNA: TGTGCCAGCAGTTTGGACAGTTTTACAGATACGCAGTATTTT. This sequence encodes CASSLDSFTDTQYF.

On this clonotype: Germline and junction disagree at one end, which may indicate a read error. The chain recombines TRBV10-3 with TRBJ2-2; possibly TRBD2 for D (6 bases). The CDR3 has 13 residues. Per germline, CDR1 ENHRY and CDR2 SYGVKD. CDR3 sequence: CAISGENTGGLFF. CDR3 nucleotide sequence: TGCGCCATCAGTGGCGAGAACACCGGGGGACTGTTTTTT.

This clonotype is termed medium-sized. The gene calls are TRBV19 and TRBJ2-7, with D possibly TRBD1 on 5 matching bases. CDR3 length: 13 residues. V lost 6 bases to trimming and J lost 2 bases, with 11 bases between them. Germline V CDR1 and CDR2: LNHDA, SQIVND (reference sequence). CDR3 in amino acids: CASRSDKTYEQYF. CDR3 nucleotide sequence: TGTGCCAGTAGGTCGGACAAAACCTACGAGCAGTACTTC.

This clonotype has a single count. This chain links TRBV7-2 with TRBJ2-7, with 12 bases identical to TRBD2. The CDR3 is 17 residues long. Germline trimming cut 0 bases from V and 2 bases from J; bases unmatched to any gene: 5. The germline gives CDR1 SGHTA, CDR2 FQGNSA. CDR3 loop: CASSLASSGRGAYEQYF. CDR3 sequence (DNA): TGTGCCAGCAGCTTAGCCTCTAGCGGGAGGGGGGCCTACGAGCAGTACTTC.

The sample holds many counts of this clonotype. This chain links TRBV7-9 with TRBJ1-3, with D uncertain. The CDR3 covers 18 residues. CDR1 is SEHNR, CDR2 FQNEAQ, per germline (reference sequence). With 2 bases removed from V and 0 bases from J, the gap between germline ends came to 17 bases. The CDR3 DNA follows: TGTGCCAGCAGCTTACGGCGTGCCCTTTACCCCTCTGGAAACACCATATATTTT. Translating gives CASSLRRALYPSGNTIYF.